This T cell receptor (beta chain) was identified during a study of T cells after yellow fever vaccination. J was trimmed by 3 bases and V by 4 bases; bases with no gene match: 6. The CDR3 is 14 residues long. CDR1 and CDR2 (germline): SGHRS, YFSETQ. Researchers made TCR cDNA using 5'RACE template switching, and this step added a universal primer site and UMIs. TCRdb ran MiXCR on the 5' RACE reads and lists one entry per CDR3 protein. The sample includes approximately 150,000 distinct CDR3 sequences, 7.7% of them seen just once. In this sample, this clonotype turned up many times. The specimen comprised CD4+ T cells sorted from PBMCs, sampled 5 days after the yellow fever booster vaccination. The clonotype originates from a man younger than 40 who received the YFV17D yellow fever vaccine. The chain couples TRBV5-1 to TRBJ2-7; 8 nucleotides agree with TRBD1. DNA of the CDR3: TGCGCCAGCAGCGACAGGGGTAGAGGCTACGAGCAGTACTTC. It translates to CASSDRGRGYEQYF.